This TCR beta chain was obtained from a study of early T cells in non-severe SARS-CoV-2 infection. Study-wide background: Unpaired chains resulted from sequencing bulk RNA of unsorted whole blood. Study-level results: VDJdb matching skewed toward anti-spike CD8 responses, missing private and CD4 specificities.

This clonotype was found many times. The antigen is not known. Unique molecular identifiers were attached to individual cDNA molecules. Via MiXCR, TCRdb re-called the 5' RACE reads, giving one row per CDR3 protein. The sample lists fewer than 85,000 distinct CDR3 sequences, around an eighth seen once, with about 1.3% in the top ten. This CDR3 is 14 amino acids long. CDR1 MDHEN and CDR2 SYDVKM come from the germline V gene. V trimming: 2 bases; J trimming: 9 bases; junction bases outside the gene matches: 3. The material sequenced was whole blood. This receptor was taken from an adult who was a healthcare worker with PCR-confirmed SARS-CoV-2 infection or an uninfected control (not recorded which). The rearrangement uses TRBV28 and TRBJ1-6; 8 nucleotides line up with TRBD1. The CDR3 loop reads CASSLEDRVSPLHF. The DNA of the CDR3 is TGTGCCAGCAGTTTAGAGGACAGGGTTTCACCCCTCCACTTT. Based on the CDR3 plus reference TRBV28 and TRBJ1-6, the full variable domain is DVKVTQSSRYLVKRTGEKVFLECVQDMDHENMFWYRQDPGLGLRLIYFSYDVKMKEKGDIPEGYSVSREKKERFSLILESASTNQTSMYLCASSLEDRVSPLHFGNGTRLTVT.